The subject of this entry is one TCR beta chain. Its specificity is unknown. These data originate in a study of monozygotic twins with inflammatory bowel disease. Study-wide findings and caveats: Concordance status among twins (concordant versus discordant) showed no link to repertoire similarity, possibly from limited power. Lower sharing of clonotypes with other individuals was seen in IBD patients than in healthy twins. This was most marked in patients showing signs of disease activity.

A 6-nucleotide sample barcode was carried by the UMIs, which template switching added. Each CDR3 protein gets one entry in TCRdb, which reprocessed the 5' RACE reads and gives no DNA. The table lists about 110,000 distinct CDR3 sequences, with under 15% in the top ten. The sequence was obtained from a human donor with ulcerative colitis or Crohn's disease, or a healthy co-twin of an affected twin (not recorded which). Sequencing was carried out using blood.

CDR3 region: CSARSTGTQPQHF. V gene TRBV20-1 combines with J gene TRBJ1-5; TCRdb indicates TRBD1, and absent DNA this call remains unverified. Germline CDR1 and CDR2: DFQATT and SNEGSKA (reference sequence). The CDR3 runs to 13 residues.